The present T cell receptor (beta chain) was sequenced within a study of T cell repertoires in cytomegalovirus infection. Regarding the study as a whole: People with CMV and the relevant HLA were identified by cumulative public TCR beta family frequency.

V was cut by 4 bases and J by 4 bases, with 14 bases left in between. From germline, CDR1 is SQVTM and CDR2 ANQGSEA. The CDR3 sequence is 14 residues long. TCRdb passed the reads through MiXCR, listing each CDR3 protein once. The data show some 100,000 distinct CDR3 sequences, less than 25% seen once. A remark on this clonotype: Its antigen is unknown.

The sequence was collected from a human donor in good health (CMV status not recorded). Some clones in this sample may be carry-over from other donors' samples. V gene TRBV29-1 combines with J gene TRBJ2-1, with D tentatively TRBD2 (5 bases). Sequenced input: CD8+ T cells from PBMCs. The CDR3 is CSVARDSAYNEQFF. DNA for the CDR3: TGCAGCGTTGCCCGGGATAGCGCATACAATGAGCAGTTCTTC.